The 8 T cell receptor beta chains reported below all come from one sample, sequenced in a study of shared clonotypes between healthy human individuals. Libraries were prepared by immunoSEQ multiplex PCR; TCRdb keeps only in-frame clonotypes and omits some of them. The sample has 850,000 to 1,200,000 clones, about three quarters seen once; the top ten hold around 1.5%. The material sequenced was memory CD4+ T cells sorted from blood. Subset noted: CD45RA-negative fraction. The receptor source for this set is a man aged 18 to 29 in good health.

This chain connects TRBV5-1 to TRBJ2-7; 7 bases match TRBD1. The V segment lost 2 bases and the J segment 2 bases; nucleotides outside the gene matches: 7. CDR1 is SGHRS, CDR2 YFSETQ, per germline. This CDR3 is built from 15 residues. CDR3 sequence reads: CASSFDWDSAYEQYF. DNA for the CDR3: TGCGCCAGCAGCTTTGATTGGGACAGTGCCTACGAGCAGTACTTC.

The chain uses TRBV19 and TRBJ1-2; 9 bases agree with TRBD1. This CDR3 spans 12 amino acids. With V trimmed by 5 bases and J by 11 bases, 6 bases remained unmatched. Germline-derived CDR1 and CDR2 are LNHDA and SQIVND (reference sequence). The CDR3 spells CASSWTGEGYTF. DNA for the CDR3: TGTGCCAGTAGTTGGACAGGGGAAGGTTACACCTTC.

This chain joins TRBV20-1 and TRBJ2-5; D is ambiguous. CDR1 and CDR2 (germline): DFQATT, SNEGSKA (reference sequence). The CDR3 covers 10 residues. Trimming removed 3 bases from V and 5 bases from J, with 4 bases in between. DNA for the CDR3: TGCAGTGCTAGCGTCGAGACCCAGTACTTC. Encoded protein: CSASVETQYF.

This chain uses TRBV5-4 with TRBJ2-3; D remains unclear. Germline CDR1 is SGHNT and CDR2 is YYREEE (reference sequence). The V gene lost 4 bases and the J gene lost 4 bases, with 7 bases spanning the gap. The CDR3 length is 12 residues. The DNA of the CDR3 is TGTGCCAGCAGCATTACTTCAGATACGCAGTATTTT. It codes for CASSITSDTQYF.

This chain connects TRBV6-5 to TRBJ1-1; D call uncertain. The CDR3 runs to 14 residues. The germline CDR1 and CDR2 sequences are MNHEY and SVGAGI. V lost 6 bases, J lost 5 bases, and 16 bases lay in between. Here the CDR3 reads CASSAHEGRTEAFF. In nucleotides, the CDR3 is TGTGCCAGCAGCGCGCATGAGGGTAGGACTGAAGCTTTCTTT.

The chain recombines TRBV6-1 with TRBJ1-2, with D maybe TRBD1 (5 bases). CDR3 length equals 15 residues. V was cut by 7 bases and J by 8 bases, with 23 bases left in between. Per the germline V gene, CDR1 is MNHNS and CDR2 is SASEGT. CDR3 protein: CASTGWADKPWGYTF. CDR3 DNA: TGTGCCAGCACCGGTTGGGCGGACAAACCTTGGGGCTACACCTTC.

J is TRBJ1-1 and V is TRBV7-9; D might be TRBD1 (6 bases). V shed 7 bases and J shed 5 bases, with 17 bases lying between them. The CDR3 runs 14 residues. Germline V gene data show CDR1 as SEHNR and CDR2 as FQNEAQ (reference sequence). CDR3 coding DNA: TGTGCCAGCACCCCGATAGGGGGAGGTACTGAAGCTTTCTTT. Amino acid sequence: CASTPIGGGTEAFF. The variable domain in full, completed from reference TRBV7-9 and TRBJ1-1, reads DTGVSQNPRHKITKRGQNVTFRCDPISEHNRLYWYRQTLGQGPEFLTYFQNEAQLEKSRLLSDRFSAERPKGSFSTLEIQRTEQGDSAMYLCASTPIGGGTEAFFGQGTRLTVV.

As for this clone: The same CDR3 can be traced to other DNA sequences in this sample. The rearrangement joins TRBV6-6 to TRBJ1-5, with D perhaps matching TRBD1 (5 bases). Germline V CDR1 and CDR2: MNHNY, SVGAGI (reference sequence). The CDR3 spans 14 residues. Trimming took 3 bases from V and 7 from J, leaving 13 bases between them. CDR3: CASSYEAEGQPQHF. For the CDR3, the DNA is TGTGCCAGCAGTTATGAGGCTGAGGGGCAGCCCCAGCATTTT.